This paragraph reports one TCR beta chain. Its antigen is currently unknown. Following autologous stem cell transplantation, relapse occurred in every patient, and exposure to brentuximab vedotin varied. These data come from a study of PD-1 blockade in classical Hodgkin lymphoma. General study points: At C4D1, TCR diversity had climbed significantly for CD4+ cells, though not for CD8+ cells. Sources of repertoire differences remain undefined, possibly disease activity or prior therapy. Patients with a complete response exhibited baseline diversity comparable to newly diagnosed patients.

Clones were read by immunoSEQ multiplex PCR, and TCRdb kept only the in-frame ones, dropping some. The sample lists around 41,000 clones, over 65% occurring once. CDR1 is SGDLS, CDR2 YYNGEE, per germline. CDR3 size: 14 residues. Trimming pared 6 bases from V and 5 bases from J, leaving 16 bases between. The chain is built from TRBV9 and TRBJ2-3; D ambiguous. The receptor was derived from a human donor with classical Hodgkin lymphoma. Sequences were derived from peripheral blood mononuclear cells (PBMCs), sampled before the second cycle of nivolumab. This chain's CDR3 is CASTPKLGEDTQYF. Written as DNA, the CDR3 is TGTGCCAGCACCCCTAAACTGGGCGAAGATACGCAGTATTTT.